Below, 25 T cell receptor beta chains from the same sample are listed, as sequenced in a study of T cell responses to AZD1222 COVID-19 vaccine. The protocol was immunoSEQ multiplex PCR, while the TCRdb copy is restricted to in-frame clones and leaves out a portion. The ten most abundant clones cover about 2.2% of a sample with over 130,000 clones. Sequencing was done on a sample of peripheral blood. The origin of the receptors is an adult in good health.

The chain carries TRBV30 and TRBJ1-5, with D tentatively TRBD1 (5 bases). Germline-derived CDR1 and CDR2 are GTSNPN and SVGIG (reference sequence). Trimming stripped 1 base from V and 7 bases from J, with 11 bases between. The CDR3 has 13 amino acids. The CDR3 coding sequence is TGTGCCTGGAGTGCCAGGGATAACCAGCCCCAGCATTTT. It codes for CAWSARDNQPQHF.

The rearrangement links TRBV30 to TRBJ1-1; D is uncertain. Germline loops: CDR1 GTSNPN, CDR2 SVGIG (reference sequence). This CDR3 spans 16 amino acids. V was trimmed by 0 bases and J by 6 bases, leaving 20 bases between them. CDR3 region: CAWSVSGLSRDAEAFF. CDR3 DNA sequence: TGTGCCTGGAGTGTCTCAGGTTTGAGCCGAGACGCTGAAGCTTTCTTT.

This chain joins TRBV5-1 and TRBJ1-1, with no clear D. The CDR3 extends over 15 amino acids. The V and J ends lost 1 base and 11 bases respectively, with 21 bases between them. Germline V gene lookup returns CDR1 SGHRS and CDR2 YFSETQ. CDR3 sequence: CASSLMSSPNVHAFF. In DNA, the CDR3 is TGCGCCAGCAGCTTGATGAGCAGCCCTAACGTTCACGCTTTCTTT.

The chain combines TRBV5-1 with TRBJ1-1, with D perhaps matching TRBD1 (5 bases). The CDR3 covers 16 residues. Germline assignment: CDR1 SGHRS and CDR2 YFSETQ. V was pared by 2 bases and J by 2 bases, with 16 bases between. CDR3 bases: TGCGCCAGCAGCTTCTCCAGGGTTGTCAGAAACACTGAAGCTTTCTTT. Its translation is CASSFSRVVRNTEAFF.

The chain combines TRBV28 with TRBJ2-4; D is undetermined. Deletions cut 7 bases from V and 0 bases from J, with 7 bases between. The CDR3 has 13 amino acids. Per germline, CDR1 MDHEN and CDR2 SYDVKM. Written as DNA, the CDR3 is TGTGCCAGCATGGACCTAGCCAAAAACATTCAGTACTTC. Translating it yields CASMDLAKNIQYF.

This chain links TRBV28 with TRBJ2-1, with 16 nucleotides matching TRBD2. CDR3 size: 16 residues. V was pared by 5 bases and J by 8 bases, with 6 bases of the junction left unmatched. The germline V gene encodes CDR1 MDHEN and CDR2 SYDVKM. Here the CDR3 reads CASSGTSGGAGDEQFF. CDR3 in DNA: TGTGCCAGCAGTGGGACTAGCGGGGGGGCCGGCGATGAGCAGTTCTTC.

This chain joins TRBV27 and TRBJ2-2; D unclear. The CDR3 is made up of 13 amino acids. In germline, CDR1 is MNHEY, CDR2 SMNVEV (reference sequence). V was trimmed by 6 bases and J by 6 bases, leaving 11 bases between them. CDR3 region: CASRQIPAGELFF. The DNA for the CDR3 is TGTGCCAGCAGACAGATCCCAGCCGGGGAGCTGTTTTTT.

This chain uses TRBV4-2 with TRBJ2-3, with D possibly matching TRBD1 (6 bases). CDR1 and CDR2 from the germline V gene are LGHNA and YNFKEQ. Between the trimmed V and J ends, which lost 2 bases and 4 bases, there was a span of 13 bases. The CDR3 contains 15 residues. The CDR3 bases are TGTGCCAGCAGCCAAACAGGGCTGGGAGCAGATACGCAGTATTTT. This encodes CASSQTGLGADTQYF.

The V call is TRBV7-7, the J call TRBJ2-6, with 10 nucleotides matching TRBD1. Germline V gene sequence: CDR1 SSHAT, CDR2 FNYEAQ (reference sequence). V trimming: 5 bases; J trimming: 2 bases; junction bases outside the gene matches: 9. This CDR3 contains 18 residues. The CDR3 DNA reads as TGTGCCAGCAGCCCCACGGGACAGGGGTCCCCTGGGGCCAACGTCCTGACTTTC. This translates into CASSPTGQGSPGANVLTF.

V gene TRBV5-4 combines with J gene TRBJ2-5, with D possibly matching TRBD1 (5 bases). Per the germline V gene, CDR1 is SGHNT and CDR2 is YYREEE (reference sequence). This CDR3 region has 15 residues. V was clipped by 4 bases and J by 0 bases, with 13 bases between them. The CDR3 DNA reads as TGTGCCAGCAGCCCCGACAGCTCGTACCAAGAGACCCAGTACTTC. Protein sequence: CASSPDSSYQETQYF.

The chain joins TRBV6-5 to TRBJ1-2; D is perhaps TRBD1 (6 bases). The CDR3 spans 15 residues. Germline values: CDR1 MNHEY, CDR2 SVGAGI. Trimming removed 6 bases from V and 7 bases from J, with 21 bases in between. CDR3 sequence reads: CASRQIAGALGGYTF. In DNA, the CDR3 is TGTGCCAGCAGGCAGATAGCGGGGGCCCTCGGTGGCTACACCTTC.

As to this clone: A junction boundary mismatches the germline segment, possibly from a read error. The chain employs TRBV30 and TRBJ1-4; D is possibly TRBD1 (5 bases). Germline assignment: CDR1 GTSNPN and CDR2 SVGIG (reference sequence). The CDR3 length is 11 residues. The CDR3 protein is CGREPNEKLFF. The CDR3 DNA follows: TGCGGCAGGGAACCTAATGAAAAACTGTTTTTT.

The chain links TRBV9 to TRBJ2-2; 11 bases agree with TRBD2. Looked up from germline, CDR1 is SGDLS and CDR2 is YYNGEE. The V segment lost 0 bases and the J segment 3 bases; nucleotides outside the gene matches: 4. The CDR3 spans 17 residues. The CDR3, as DNA: TGTGCCAGCAGCGTAGTAGCGGGGGGGCCGGACACCGGGGAGCTGTTTTTT. It translates to CASSVVAGGPDTGELFF.

As for this clone: Other DNA variants within this sample encode the same CDR3. This rearrangement joins TRBV30 to TRBJ1-3; weak D call: TRBD1 (5 bases). The germline gives CDR1 GTSNPN, CDR2 SVGIG (reference sequence). The CDR3 runs 14 residues. V was clipped by 0 bases and J by 0 bases, with 6 bases between them. DNA of the CDR3: TGTGCCTGGAGTGTGAGGGGCTCTGGAAACACCATATATTTT. Translation gives CAWSVRGSGNTIYF.

This sequence joins TRBV5-6 and TRBJ1-2; D gene unclear. Per the germline V gene, CDR1 is SGHDT and CDR2 is YYEEEE. Deletions cut 3 bases from V and 5 bases from J, with 5 bases between. CDR3 length: 11 residues. The CDR3 sequence is CASSSEYGYTF. CDR3 coding DNA: TGTGCCAGCAGCTCGGAATATGGCTACACCTTC.

This chain joins TRBV7-2 and TRBJ1-2; D gene uncertain. The CDR3 runs 16 residues. V was shortened by 0 bases and J by 3 bases, with 14 bases between the two germline ends. The germline V gene has CDR1 SGHTA and CDR2 FQGNSA. Written as DNA, the CDR3 is TGTGCCAGCAGCTTAGCGGGGTCTTTGGTTGACTATGGCTACACCTTC. Amino acid sequence: CASSLAGSLVDYGYTF.

The CDR3 DNA reads TGTGCCAGCAGCTTAGGCGGGGCGCGTAATTCACCCCTCCACTTT. It yields the protein CASSLGGARNSPLHF. J is TRBJ1-6 and V is TRBV7-9; D is possibly TRBD1 (5 bases). The germline V gene has CDR1 SEHNR and CDR2 FQNEAQ (reference sequence). Trimming took off 1 base at V and 6 bases at J, with 10 bases between the two ends. This CDR3 comprises 15 residues.

The CDR3 here is CASSQTSGGALEQFF. CDR3 nucleotide sequence: TGTGCCAGCAGCCAAACTAGCGGGGGGGCATTAGAGCAGTTCTTC. The chain recombines TRBV3-1 (or the pseudogene TRBV3-2) with TRBJ2-1, with TRBD2 matching 13 bases. The CDR3 is made up of 15 amino acids. CDR1 LGHDT and CDR2 YNNKEL come from the germline V gene (reference sequence). After removal of 2 bases from V and 10 bases from J, the junction contained 5 bases not matched to a gene.

The genes are TRBV10-3 and TRBJ1-6, with D maybe TRBD1 (5 bases). The V end lost 0 bases, the J end lost 0 bases, and 12 bases lay between the germline ends. This CDR3 has 18 amino acids. Germline values: CDR1 ENHRY, CDR2 SYGVKD. The CDR3 protein is CAISESLQGFSYNSPLHF. CDR3 bases: TGTGCCATCAGTGAGTCGTTGCAGGGCTTCTCCTATAATTCACCCCTCCACTTT.

The chain joins TRBV28 to TRBJ2-3; D gene uncertain. The V and J ends lost 3 bases and 7 bases respectively, with 8 bases between them. This CDR3 contains 12 residues. Per germline, CDR1 MDHEN and CDR2 SYDVKM. CDR3 protein: CASSFSEYTQYF. Written as DNA, the CDR3 is TGTGCCAGCAGTTTTTCGGAATATACGCAGTATTTT.

The rearrangement joins TRBV6-1 to TRBJ2-2; no definite D call. Germline V lookup: CDR1 MNHNS, CDR2 SASEGT. The CDR3 loop spans 16 amino acids. V was shortened by 2 bases and J by 0 bases, with 10 bases between the two germline ends. CDR3 in amino acids: CASSEFGFANTGELFF. In DNA, the CDR3 is TGTGCCAGCAGTGAATTTGGGTTCGCGAACACCGGGGAGCTGTTTTTT.

J is TRBJ1-4 and V is TRBV14; unclear D gene. The CDR3 is 15 amino acids. V dropped 2 bases and J dropped 3 bases, with 10 bases sitting between them. CDR1 and CDR2 (germline): SGHDN, FVKESK. CDR3 in DNA: TGTGCCAGCAGCCAACACCACGGATCTAATGAAAAACTGTTTTTT. It translates to CASSQHHGSNEKLFF.

The chain uses TRBV7-2 and TRBJ2-1; the match to TRBD2 covers 9 bases. The junction had 10 bases not matched to a gene; V was cut back by 5 bases and J by 8 bases. Germline lookup yields CDR1 SGHTA and CDR2 FQGNSA. The CDR3 sequence is 15 residues long. DNA of the CDR3: TGTGCCAGCAGCCCAAGTGCGGGGGGGCCTGATGAGCAGTTCTTC. Its translation is CASSPSAGGPDEQFF.

The chain links TRBV24-1 to TRBJ2-5; possibly TRBD2 for D (5 bases). The V gene's germline CDR1 is KGHDR and CDR2 SFDVKD. The CDR3 loop spans 16 amino acids. The V end was cut by 1 base, the J end by 4 bases, with 15 bases between. The CDR3 loop is CATSDFRSGRLETQYF. In nucleotides, the CDR3 is TGTGCCACCAGTGATTTCCGGTCGGGAAGGTTAGAGACCCAGTACTTC.

The chain carries TRBV4-3 and TRBJ1-3; D is unresolved. The V end lost 1 base, the J end lost 4 bases, and 11 bases lay between the germline ends. This CDR3 has 15 residues. Germline CDR1 and CDR2: LGHNA and YSLEER. This chain's CDR3 is CASSQVFGPGNTIYF. The CDR3 DNA is TGCGCCAGCAGCCAAGTGTTCGGGCCGGGAAACACCATATATTTT.